This T cell receptor (beta chain) was recovered during a study of T cells after yellow fever vaccination. TCRdb itself ran the 5' RACE reads through MiXCR, one entry per CDR3 protein. The sample lists around 310,000 distinct CDR3 sequences, around 4.5% occurring once. The length of the CDR3 is 15 residues. Trimming removed 6 bases at V and 4 bases at J, with 18 bases between. Sequencing was performed on PBMCs, taken 15 days after the yellow fever booster vaccination. This clonotype originated in a man between 18 and 29 years old who received the YFV17D yellow fever vaccine. The chain couples TRBV12-3 or TRBV12-4 to TRBJ1-1; D not resolved. The CDR3 loop is CASSADGGLGTEAFF. The CDR3 DNA reads as TGTGCCAGCAGCGCGGACGGTGGCCTGGGCACTGAAGCTTTCTTT.